This entry lists 15 T cell receptor beta chains sequenced from one sample in a study of cytomegalovirus exposure and HLA in healthy donors. This PCR relied on a set of 60 Vbeta primers and 13 Jbeta primers. TCRdb's table, derived via immunoSEQ multiplex PCR, lists solely in-frame clones and lacks some. The repertoire holds 75,000 to 100,000 clones, 7.5% to 8.5% seen once, with 2.3% in the top ten. The sequenced sample was PBMCs. These receptors were collected from a man in his fifties or sixties in good health and CMV-seronegative.

The chain combines TRBV18 with TRBJ2-2; a weak D match, TRBD1 (5 bases). Germline CDR1 KGHSH, CDR2 LQKENI. This CDR3 has 19 residues. Trimming took 0 bases from V and 2 from J, leaving 19 bases between them. The chain's CDR3 is CASSPPKVRKQVNTGELFF. CDR3 nucleotides: TGTGCCAGCTCACCACCGAAAGTTCGAAAACAGGTCAACACCGGGGAGCTGTTTTTT.

This clone was recorded a few times. This chain joins TRBV6-5 and TRBJ2-1; 10 positions agree with TRBD2. This CDR3 has 15 residues. J lost 8 bases, V lost 6 bases, and 10 bases had no gene match. Germline-derived CDR1 and CDR2 are MNHEY and SVGAGI. The CDR3 here is CASRIRAGGPHEQFF. The CDR3 nucleotides are TGTGCCAGCAGGATTAGAGCGGGAGGGCCGCATGAGCAGTTCTTC.

This chain uses TRBV7-9 with TRBJ1-2; 7 bases are a match to TRBD1. V dropped 6 bases and J dropped 8; count of bases not matched to a gene: 9. Per germline, CDR1 SEHNR and CDR2 FQNEAQ (reference sequence). This CDR3 contains 13 residues. This CDR3 is CASRTTGDLGYTF. CDR3 in DNA: TGTGCCAGCAGAACTACAGGGGACTTAGGCTACACCTTC.

This rearrangement joins TRBV6-1 to TRBJ2-2; 8 bases fit TRBD1. The V gene's germline CDR1 is MNHNS and CDR2 SASEGT. Losses at the gene ends were 6 bases for V and 6 bases for J; bases not matched to a gene: 9. This CDR3 comprises 15 residues. The CDR3, as DNA: TGTGCCAGCAGCGGGCTACAGGGGGAACCCGGGGAGCTGTTTTTT. Its translation: CASSGLQGEPGELFF.

This chain connects TRBV6-6 to TRBJ1-3; maybe TRBD1 (6 bases). This CDR3 has 15 amino acids. V was shortened by 7 bases and J by 0 bases, with 13 bases between the two germline ends. Germline V gene sequence: CDR1 MNHNY, CDR2 SVGAGI (reference sequence). The CDR3 sequence is CASTRDTTSGNTIYF. CDR3 DNA: TGTGCCAGCACCCGGGACACCACCTCTGGAAACACCATATATTTT.

This clone was seen more than once but under ten times. The chain couples TRBV14 to TRBJ1-2, with D hard to call. From germline, CDR1 is SGHDN and CDR2 FVKESK. This CDR3 has 8 residues. CDR3 amino acids: CPPLGYTF. For the CDR3, the DNA is TGTCCCCCCCTTGGCTACACCTTC.

This clone was detected only a few times. The chain uses TRBV27 and TRBJ2-7; 7 positions agree with TRBD2. Trimming removed 2 bases from V and 3 bases from J; junction bases left unmatched: 10. The CDR3 is made up of 16 amino acids. The germline CDR1 and CDR2 sequences are MNHEY and SMNVEV (reference sequence). The CDR3 protein is CASSLQASGNYYEQYF. DNA for the CDR3: TGTGCCAGCAGTTTACAAGCGAGCGGGAACTACTACGAGCAGTACTTC.

Only a few counts were recorded for this clone. The V and J genes are TRBV19 and TRBJ1-4; D gene unclear. CDR1 and CDR2 from the germline V gene are LNHDA and SQIVND (reference sequence). This CDR3 has 11 amino acids. Trimming stripped 11 bases from V and 8 bases from J, with 12 bases between. This CDR3 is CASQYEEKLFF. CDR3 in DNA: TGTGCCTCTCAATACGAGGAAAAACTGTTTTTT.

The rearrangement uses TRBV11-1 and TRBJ2-5; 8 positions agree with TRBD1. V was pared by 4 bases and J by 0 bases, with 13 bases of the junction left unmatched. The V gene's germline CDR1 is SGHAT and CDR2 FQDESV (reference sequence). CDR3 length equals 18 residues. The CDR3 sequence is CASSSRDRNTPYQETQYF. CDR3 DNA sequence: TGTGCCAGCAGCTCCCGGGACAGGAACACCCCATACCAAGAGACCCAGTACTTC.

In nucleotides, the CDR3 is TGCAGCGTTGAAGAGCCCTCGGGAGGGTACACTGAAGCTTTCTTT. Protein: CSVEEPSGGYTEAFF. V gene TRBV29-1 combines with J gene TRBJ1-1; D gene uncertain. Germline V lookup: CDR1 SQVTM, CDR2 ANQGSEA. CDR3 size: 15 residues. Trimming took 0 bases from V and 3 from J, leaving 14 bases between them.

This clone came up a few times. One end of the junction does not line up with germline, which may come from a read error. The sample carries other DNA sequences with the same CDR3. The chain joins TRBV5-4 to TRBJ2-3, with 10 bases matching TRBD2. Per the germline V gene, CDR1 is SGHNT and CDR2 is YYREEE (reference sequence). The CDR3 consists of 14 residues. CDR3 DNA sequence: TGTGCCAGTAGCTTGGTAGCGGGGGGAGATACGCAGTATTTT. The encoded protein is CASSLVAGGDTQYF.

This chain connects TRBV6-5 to TRBJ2-3, with 10 bases matching TRBD2. This CDR3 spans 14 amino acids. With 6 bases clipped from V and 5 bases from J, the junction kept 5 bases outside the gene matches. The germline V gene has CDR1 MNHEY and CDR2 SVGAGI. The CDR3 DNA sequence: TGTGCCAGCAGACAAGCGGGGGGGCTAGATACGCAGTATTTT. This sequence encodes CASRQAGGLDTQYF.

The V call is TRBV7-8, the J call TRBJ1-4; D not certain. CDR3 size: 19 residues. Per germline, CDR1 SGHVS and CDR2 FQNEAQ. Trimming took off 5 bases at V and 2 bases at J, with 24 bases between the two ends. CDR3 coding DNA: TGTGCCAGCAGCCCTCGCGGAGTACGCAACCGGATGACTAATGAAAAACTGTTTTTT. As protein: CASSPRGVRNRMTNEKLFF.

The chain joins TRBV6-5 to TRBJ1-2; D call uncertain. CDR3 size: 12 residues. The germline gives CDR1 MNHEY, CDR2 SVGAGI. With 2 bases removed from V and 10 bases from J, the gap between germline ends came to 11 bases. The DNA for the CDR3 is TGTGCCAGCAGTTACCAGGCGGGCTCCTACACCTTC. Translation: CASSYQAGSYTF.

This clone was picked up a small number of times. The chain is built from TRBV5-4 and TRBJ2-2; D ambiguous. Per germline, CDR1 SGHNT and CDR2 YYREEE (reference sequence). There are 14 residues in the CDR3. Trimming pared 4 bases from V and 3 bases from J, leaving 10 bases between. Here the CDR3 reads CASSINRYTGELFF. For the CDR3, the DNA is TGTGCCAGCAGCATCAACAGATACACCGGGGAGCTGTTTTTT.